The source of this T cell receptor (beta chain) is a study of blood T cell repertoires in COVID-19. Study-wide context: The United States, Italy and Spain provided the acute and convalescent COVID-19 samples. From T cells, B-cell-depleted T cells, or PBMCs came the material, which was cDNA or gDNA.

Original handling: Scientists estimated how many nucleated cells there were by amplifying reference gene primers. Clones were read by immunoSEQ multiplex PCR, and TCRdb kept only the in-frame ones, dropping some. D and trimming were read from the DNA, whereas the V and J calls and clone size are those reported in that table. The sample lists roughly 200,000 clones, about 80% seen once, with approximately 4.8% in the top ten. CDR1 and CDR2 (germline): LGHDT, YNNKEL (reference sequence). This CDR3 comprises 16 residues. The V end was cut by 4 bases, the J end by 2 bases, with 14 bases between. The specimen sequenced was peripheral blood. V is TRBV3-1 (or the pseudogene TRBV3-2) and J is TRBJ2-2; TRBD1 might be the D (6 bases). This receptor was taken from a man aged 45-60 years with active or convalescent COVID-19. The CDR3 DNA sequence: TGTGCCAGCAGCCTAACTACAGGGCGTAACACCGGGGAGCTGTTTTTT. Amino acids: CASSLTTGRNTGELFF.